A selection of T cell receptor beta chains follows, all from one sample in a study of CD8+ T cells in alopecia areata. Sequencing was performed with immunoSEQ multiplex PCR; in TCRdb, only in-frame clones are kept and a portion is missing. The table lists over 50,000 clones, around half of them singletons. The sequences come from CD8+ T cells sorted from blood, collected at week 0. Every receptor here comes from a human donor with alopecia areata. Both conserved end residues are part of each CDR3. A D gene is named only where the DNA matches it firmly. Size tells how often a clone was seen (once, few, many) or the class of an expanded clone, and some rows leave it out.

v_call,clone_size,j_call,d_call,cdr3_aa,cdr3_nt
TRBV27,.,TRBJ2-7,TRBD2,CASSSPLTSGSWAEQYF,TGTGCCAGCAGTTCCCCACTCACTAGCGGGAGTTGGGCCGAGCAGTACTTC
TRBV5-1,.,TRBJ2-4,TRBD2,CASSSSSGRAKNIQYF,TGCGCCAGCAGCTCCTCTAGCGGGAGAGCCAAAAACATTCAGTACTTC
TRBV29-1,.,TRBJ2-2,.,CSVMGPNTGELFF,TGCAGCGTTATGGGCCCGAACACCGGGGAGCTGTTTTTT
TRBV25-1,.,TRBJ1-2,.,CATTQGTLGGYTF,TGTGCCACGACACAGGGAACTTTGGGTGGCTACACCTTC
TRBV7-9,few,TRBJ2-7,TRBD1,CASGQGAHEQYF,TGTGCCAGCGGGCAGGGGGCCCACGAGCAGTACTTC
TRBV6-6,.,TRBJ1-1,TRBD1,CASSYRTGNTEAFF,TGTGCCAGCAGTTACCGGACAGGGAACACTGAAGCTTTCTTT
TRBV7-9,few,TRBJ2-1,.,CASSLGVLQDSYNEQFF,TGTGCCAGCAGCTTAGGGGTACTTCAAGACTCCTACAATGAGCAGTTCTTC
TRBV9,.,TRBJ2-1,.,CASRRGASGGEQFF,TGTGCCAGCAGGAGAGGGGCCTCCGGCGGTGAGCAGTTCTTC
TRBV15,.,TRBJ2-1,.,CATSRRTGRDEQFF,TGTGCCACCAGCAGACGGACAGGGAGGGATGAGCAGTTCTTC
TRBV29-1,.,TRBJ2-1,.,CSVVGDGTEQFF,TGCAGCGTTGTGGGGGACGGCACGGAGCAGTTCTTC
TRBV29-1,few,TRBJ2-7,TRBD2,CSARRGSYDEQYF,TGCAGCGCTAGGCGGGGGTCGTACGACGAGCAGTACTTC
TRBV28,.,TRBJ2-2,.,CASRKATAGTGELFF,TGTGCCAGCAGAAAAGCTACAGCGGGCACCGGGGAGCTGTTTTTT
TRBV9,.,TRBJ2-1,TRBD2,CASTVAGGPNEQFF,TGTGCCAGCACCGTAGCGGGAGGGCCCAATGAGCAGTTCTTC
TRBV29-1,few,TRBJ1-1,TRBD1,CSALTGDREAFF,TGCAGCGCCTTAACAGGGGACCGGGAAGCTTTCTTT
TRBV9,.,TRBJ2-7,.,CASSILGGARRYEQYF,TGTGCCAGCAGCATCCTCGGGGGAGCCAGGCGGTACGAGCAGTACTTC
TRBV5-4,few,TRBJ1-1,.,CASSLGLLAFF,TGTGCCAGCAGCTTGGGCCTGCTAGCTTTCTTT
TRBV9,.,TRBJ2-2,.,CASNAGSGGELFF,TGTGCCAGCAACGCCGGTAGTGGTGGGGAGCTGTTTTTT
TRBV7-9,few,TRBJ1-4,.,CASRPAAVEKLFF,TGTGCCAGCAGACCGGCGGCGGTAGAAAAACTGTTTTTT
TRBV29-1,.,TRBJ2-1,.,CSVPARGQFF,TGCAGCGTCCCGGCTCGAGGGCAGTTCTTC
TRBV11-2,.,TRBJ2-5,.,CASSLVQIAETQYF,TGTGCCAGCAGCTTAGTCCAGATTGCGGAGACCCAGTACTTC
TRBV5-4,few,TRBJ2-5,.,CASTLGQGGHQETQYF,TGTGCCAGCACCCTTGGCCAGGGAGGTCATCAAGAGACCCAGTACTTC
TRBV30,.,TRBJ2-1,.,CACSSWEGNNEQFF,TGTGCCTGTTCCTCTTGGGAAGGGAACAATGAGCAGTTCTTC
TRBV29-1,few,TRBJ2-7,TRBD2,CSVKGTSGPYEQYF,TGCAGCGTTAAAGGGACTAGCGGACCCTACGAGCAGTACTTC
TRBV5-1,.,TRBJ2-7,TRBD1,CASSNPGQGAHEQYF,TGCGCCAGCAGCAATCCGGGACAGGGGGCCCACGAGCAGTACTTC
TRBV28,.,TRBJ2-7,TRBD2,CASSLVRAGGSYEQYF,TGTGCCAGCAGTTTGGTTAGGGCGGGAGGGAGCTACGAGCAGTACTTC
TRBV29-1,few,TRBJ2-1,TRBD2,CSVPRLADYNEQFF,TGCAGCGTGCCCCGACTAGCGGATTACAATGAGCAGTTCTTC
TRBV29-1,few,TRBJ2-1,.,CSVEEVRGEQFF,TGCAGCGTTGAAGAGGTCCGGGGGGAGCAGTTCTTC
TRBV5-1,once,TRBJ2-1,.,CASSGGHGVGEQFF,TGCGCCAGCAGCGGGGGACACGGAGTCGGTGAGCAGTTCTTC
TRBV6-1,.,TRBJ2-7,TRBD1,CASSGQGDRGFEQYF,TGTGCCAGCAGTGGCCAAGGGGACAGGGGCTTCGAGCAGTACTTC
TRBV29-1,.,TRBJ2-7,.,CSVARGGGSYEQYF,TGCAGCGTAGCCCGAGGAGGGGGCTCCTACGAGCAGTACTTC
TRBV6-4,few,TRBJ2-1,TRBD2,CASSGGLAGNEQFF,TGTGCCAGCAGTGGGGGACTAGCGGGAAATGAGCAGTTCTTC
TRBV7-9,.,TRBJ2-7,TRBD1,CASSAGTDYEQYF,TGTGCCAGCAGCGCCGGGACAGACTACGAGCAGTACTTC